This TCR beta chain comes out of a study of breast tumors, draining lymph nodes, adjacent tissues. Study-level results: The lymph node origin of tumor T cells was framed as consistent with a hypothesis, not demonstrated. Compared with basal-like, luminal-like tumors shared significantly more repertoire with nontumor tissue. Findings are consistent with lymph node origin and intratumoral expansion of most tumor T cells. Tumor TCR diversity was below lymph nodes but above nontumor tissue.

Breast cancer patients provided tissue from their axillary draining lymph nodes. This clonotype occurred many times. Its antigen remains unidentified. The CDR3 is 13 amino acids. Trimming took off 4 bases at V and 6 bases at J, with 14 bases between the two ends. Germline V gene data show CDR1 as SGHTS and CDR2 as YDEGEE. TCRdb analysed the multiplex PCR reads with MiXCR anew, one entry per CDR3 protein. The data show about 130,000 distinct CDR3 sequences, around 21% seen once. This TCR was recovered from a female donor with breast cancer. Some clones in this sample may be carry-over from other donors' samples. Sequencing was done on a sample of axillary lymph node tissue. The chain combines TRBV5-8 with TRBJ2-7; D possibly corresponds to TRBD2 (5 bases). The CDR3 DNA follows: TGTGCCAGCAGCAACACTGGAGGTAGCGAGCAGTACTTC. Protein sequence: CASSNTGGSEQYF.